The clone carrying this TCR beta chain was counted once. These data are taken from a study of control samples from healthy donors and cancer patients. V was clipped by 5 bases and J by 6 bases, with 17 bases between them. Germline CDR1 SGDLS, CDR2 YYNGEE. This CDR3 contains 15 residues. Profiling relied on immunoSEQ multiplex PCR, and the TCRdb table lists in-frame clones only, not all of them. Of roughly 120,000 clones detected, more than 85% appear once; the ten largest clones hold approximately 2.5%. Material for sequencing was blood. This sequence was found in a man aged 30-40 years in good health. The chain combines TRBV9 with TRBJ1-4; no reliable D call. This CDR3 reads CASSTTAFPDEKLFF. The CDR3 coding sequence is TGTGCCAGCAGTACTACAGCCTTTCCCGATGAAAAACTGTTTTTT.